The source of this T cell receptor (beta chain) is a study of early stage breast cancer tumors. This table comes from immunoSEQ multiplex PCR, and its TCRdb copy is limited to in-frame clones, with some not included. This repertoire shows about 51,000 clones, around 80% found once; its top ten account for 3% to 4%. Looked up from germline, CDR1 is SGHRS and CDR2 is YFSETQ. This CDR3 region has 17 residues. Trimming took 4 bases from V and 0 from J; bases not matched to a gene: 9. The chain uses TRBV5-1 and TRBJ1-1; 10 positions match TRBD1. This clonotype originated in a person aged 40-50 years with breast cancer. Sample: blood. The CDR3, as DNA: TGCGCCAGCAGCACCGGGACAGGGGCAGTCATGAACACTGAAGCTTTCTTT. Its protein product is CASSTGTGAVMNTEAFF.